The 18 T cell receptor beta chains below all came from one sample that was sequenced in a study of CD8 T cells in Susac syndrome. The RNA input was roughly 0.45 to 1 ug, and it was reverse transcribed with random hexamers. TCRdb called the immunoSEQ multiplex PCR reads again in MiXCR, with one record for every CDR3 protein. The table has 200,000 to 250,000 distinct CDR3 sequences, 95% seen once. Sequences were obtained from CD4+ T cells from PBMCs. The receptors shown here come from a human donor with multiple sclerosis.

This chain links TRBV18 with TRBJ2-6, with 8 bases fitting TRBD1. Looked up from germline, CDR1 is KGHSH and CDR2 is LQKENI. With 2 bases clipped from V and 0 bases from J, the junction kept 6 bases outside the gene matches. The CDR3 has 18 amino acids. The CDR3 DNA follows: TGTGCCAGCTCACCAAAGACAGGGGTTAGCTCTGGGGCCAACGTCCTGACTTTC. Its protein product is CASSPKTGVSSGANVLTF. Full variable domain (remainder filled in from reference TRBV18 and TRBJ2-6): NAGVMQNPRHLVRRRGQEARLRCSPMKGHSHVYWYRQLPEEGLKFMVYLQKENIIDESGMPKERFSAEFPKEGPSILRIQQVVRGDSAAYFCASSPKTGVSSGANVLTFGAGSRLTVL.

V and J are TRBV27 and TRBJ2-7; D is unresolved. The CDR3 consists of 13 residues. V lost 2 bases and J 11 bases, leaving 16 bases between the germline ends. Germline V gene lookup returns CDR1 MNHEY and CDR2 SMNVEV (reference sequence). CDR3 residues: CASSLMPPADKYF. In DNA, the CDR3 is TGTGCCAGCAGTTTAATGCCCCCGGCAGACAAGTACTTC.

The rearrangement links TRBV20-1 to TRBJ2-7; 8 nucleotides match TRBD1. The CDR3 contains 12 residues. The germline CDR1 and CDR2 sequences are DFQATT and SNEGSKA (reference sequence). The J segment lost 3 bases and the V segment lost 6 bases, leaving 4 bases of the junction unmatched. The CDR3 reads CSARDRHYEQYF. The CDR3 region has the DNA TGCAGTGCCCGGGACAGGCACTACGAGCAGTACTTC.

The chain links TRBV28 to TRBJ1-1; 11 positions match TRBD1. The V gene end was trimmed by 5 bases and the J gene end by 5 bases; junction bases not matched to a gene: 7. Germline loops: CDR1 MDHEN, CDR2 SYDVKM. The CDR3 has 15 residues. The CDR3 loop reads CASSPGQGAGTEAFF. CDR3 sequence (DNA): TGTGCCAGCAGTCCAGGACAGGGGGCGGGAACTGAAGCTTTCTTT.

The table lists this clonotype with a count of one. The genes are TRBV9 and TRBJ1-1; the match to TRBD1 covers 8 bases. J gave up 4 bases and V 4 bases, and 12 bases lay outside the gene matches. The CDR3 length is 16 residues. Germline V gene data show CDR1 as SGDLS and CDR2 as YYNGEE. CDR3 in DNA: TGTGCCAGCAGCCCGCCGCAGACAGGGGCCGGCACTGAAGCTTTCTTT. Translation gives CASSPPQTGAGTEAFF.

This clonotype occurred a few times. This chain links TRBV12-3 or TRBV12-4 with TRBJ2-6; D gene unclear. Trimming stripped 2 bases from V and 1 base from J, with 6 bases between. The CDR3 contains 15 residues. The CDR3: CASSLRGSGANVLTF. CDR3 coding DNA: TGTGCCAGCAGTTTAAGAGGTTCTGGGGCCAACGTCCTGACTTTC.

This sequence joins TRBV2 and TRBJ2-7; the D gene is possibly TRBD1 (5 bases). CDR1 SNHLY and CDR2 FYNNEI come from the germline V gene. The CDR3 covers 15 residues. Trimming cost V 4 bases and J 2 bases, with 15 bases left between them. The CDR3 nucleotides are TGTGCCAGCAGTGTCAACCCGGACACAACCTACGAGCAGTACTTC. Its translation is CASSVNPDTTYEQYF.

V gene TRBV4-1 combines with J gene TRBJ1-1; possibly TRBD1 for D (6 bases). CDR1 and CDR2 from the germline V gene are MGHRA and YSYEKL. The V end lost 3 bases, the J end lost 5 bases, and 16 bases lay between the germline ends. The CDR3 totals 15 residues. The CDR3 nucleotides read TGCGCCAGCAGCCACACTCAGACAGGTCGAACTGAAGCTTTCTTT. Translation gives CASSHTQTGRTEAFF.

This rearrangement joins TRBV28 to TRBJ2-1, with a weak D call TRBD2 (6 bases). In germline, CDR1 is MDHEN, CDR2 SYDVKM. The CDR3 has 16 residues. The germline V and J ends were trimmed by 8 bases and 4 bases, with 21 bases remaining between them. CDR3 DNA: TGTGCCAGCGCAAGCGGAGAGGGAGGCCGGTACAATGAGCAGTTCTTC. Residues: CASASGEGGRYNEQFF.

This chain connects TRBV29-1 to TRBJ2-1; D is uncertain. The CDR3 length is 13 residues. Germline V CDR1 and CDR2: SQVTM, ANQGSEA. Trimming pared 4 bases from V and 0 bases from J, leaving 7 bases between. CDR3 region: CSVGLSSYNEQFF. The CDR3 DNA is TGCAGCGTTGGTCTGAGCTCCTACAATGAGCAGTTCTTC.

CDR3 loop: CSVARANYQETQYF. DNA for the CDR3: TGCAGCGTTGCCCGGGCGAACTACCAAGAGACCCAGTACTTC. The chain joins TRBV29-1 to TRBJ2-5; the D is unclear. Germline assignment: CDR1 SQVTM and CDR2 ANQGSEA. The CDR3 length is 14 residues. Trimming left V 4 bases short and J 0 bases short, with 12 bases between.

The V call is TRBV6-6, the J call TRBJ1-1, with D unresolved. Germline values: CDR1 MNHNY, CDR2 SVGAGI (reference sequence). V was cut by 7 bases and J by 10 bases, with 16 bases left in between. The CDR3 totals 12 residues. CDR3 DNA: TGTGCCAGCAACATTAACTTAGAGGGAGCTTTCTTT. Protein sequence: CASNINLEGAFF.

The V call is TRBV11-2, the J call TRBJ2-1; 8 positions match TRBD2. The CDR3 covers 16 residues. Germline loops: CDR1 SGHAT, CDR2 FQNNGV. J lost 7 bases, V lost 4 bases, and 12 bases had no gene match. CDR3: CASSSPTGRARNEQFF. CDR3 in DNA: TGTGCCAGCAGCTCGCCCACCGGGAGGGCCCGGAATGAGCAGTTCTTC.

This CDR3 is CSATGPGETQYF. The CDR3 DNA follows: TGCAGTGCAACCGGGCCAGGCGAGACCCAGTACTTC. The chain carries TRBV20-1 and TRBJ2-5; D is unclear. V was trimmed by 6 bases and J by 5 bases, leaving 13 bases between them. Per germline, CDR1 DFQATT and CDR2 SNEGSKA (reference sequence). This CDR3 region has 12 residues.

The chain carries TRBV3-1 and TRBJ2-5; 7 nucleotides agree with TRBD2. This CDR3 region has 16 residues. V trimming: 1 base; J trimming: 4 bases; junction bases outside the gene matches: 9. Germline CDR1 LGHDT, CDR2 YNNKEL (reference sequence). CDR3 region: CASSQVAGFQAETQYF. In DNA, the CDR3 is TGTGCCAGCAGCCAAGTAGCGGGCTTCCAAGCAGAGACCCAGTACTTC.

This chain joins TRBV4-1 and TRBJ1-2; D might be TRBD1 (5 bases). V gave up 8 bases and J gave up 1 base, with 14 bases separating them. Germline loops: CDR1 MGHRA, CDR2 YSYEKL. The CDR3 has 14 residues. Written as DNA, the CDR3 is TGCGCCAGCCACCACGGGGGGGATAACTATGGCTACACCTTC. This encodes CASHHGGDNYGYTF.

The V and J genes are TRBV30 and TRBJ1-2; D gene ambiguous. Germline V gene data show CDR1 as GTSNPN and CDR2 as SVGIG (reference sequence). This CDR3 comprises 15 residues. Trimming took 7 bases from V and 0 from J, leaving 18 bases between them. The CDR3, as DNA: TGTGCCTTCTTCACCGGGCCACGGGCTAACTATGGCTACACCTTC. Translated, it gives CAFFTGPRANYGYTF.

The genes are TRBV7-6 and TRBJ1-3; the D is unclear. The length of the CDR3 is 15 residues. Trimming shortened V by 0 bases and J by 2 bases, and 8 bases separated the two germline ends. The germline V gene has CDR1 SGHVS and CDR2 FNYEAQ. The CDR3 DNA sequence: TGTGCCAGCAGCTTAGCTAACGGGGCTGGAAACACCATATATTTT. This sequence encodes CASSLANGAGNTIYF.